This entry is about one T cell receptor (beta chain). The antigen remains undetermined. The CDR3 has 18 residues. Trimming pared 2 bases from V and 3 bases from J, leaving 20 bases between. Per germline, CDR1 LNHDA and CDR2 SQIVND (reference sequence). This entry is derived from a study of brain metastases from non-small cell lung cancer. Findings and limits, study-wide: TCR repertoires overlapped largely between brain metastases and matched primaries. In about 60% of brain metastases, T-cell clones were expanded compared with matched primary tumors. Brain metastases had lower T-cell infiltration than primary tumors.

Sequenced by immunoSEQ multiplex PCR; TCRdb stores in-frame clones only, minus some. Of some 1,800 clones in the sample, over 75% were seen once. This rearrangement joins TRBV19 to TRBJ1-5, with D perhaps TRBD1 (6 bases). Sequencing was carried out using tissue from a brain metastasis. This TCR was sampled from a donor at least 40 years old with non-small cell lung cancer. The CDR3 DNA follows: TGTGCCAGTAGTATATTGGGGGGCGGAAGTCAGAACAATCAGCCCCAGCATTTT. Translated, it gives CASSILGGGSQNNQPQHF.